This T cell receptor beta chain emerged from a study of cytomegalovirus exposure and HLA in healthy donors. Study conclusions and caveats: It emerged from a later analysis that several of the most significant clusters appeared to be linked to common viral pathogens.

Use of 60 Vbeta and 13 Jbeta primers characterized the PCR. The table came from immunoSEQ multiplex PCR; TCRdb's copy has only in-frame clones and leaves some out. The table lists 100,000 or so clones. A note on this clone: Its antigen is not identified.

Per the germline V gene, CDR1 is GTSNPN and CDR2 is SVGIG (reference sequence). The ends lost 5 bases at V and 1 base at J; junction bases unmatched: 8. The CDR3 length is 15 residues. The sequence was obtained from a woman aged 25 to 39 in good health and CMV-seronegative. The V call is TRBV30, the J call TRBJ2-5; 9 bases align to TRBD2. Source material: PBMCs. CDR3 sequence: CAWGGAGGFQETQYF. For the CDR3, the DNA is TGTGCCTGGGGGGGAGCGGGGGGTTTCCAAGAGACCCAGTACTTC. Full variable domain (missing parts from reference TRBV30 and TRBJ2-5): SQTIHQWPATLVQPVGSPLSLECTVEGTSNPNLYWYRQAAGRGLQLLFYSVGIGQISSEVPQNLSASRPQDRQFILSSKKLLLSDSGFYLCAWGGAGGFQETQYFGPGTRLLVL.